The 27 T cell receptor beta chains listed next were all sequenced from one sample in a study of tumor-infiltrating lymphocytes in localized non-small cell lung cancer. The protocol was immunoSEQ multiplex PCR, while the TCRdb copy is restricted to in-frame clones and leaves out a portion. The sample lists around 17,000 clones; more than 60% were seen once. The sample taken for sequencing was lung tumor tissue. The receptors were gathered from a human donor with non-small cell lung cancer.

The chain links TRBV7-2 to TRBJ2-2; TRBD1 matches 7 bases. From germline, CDR1 is SGHTA and CDR2 FQGNSA. This CDR3 has 14 amino acids. V was clipped by 3 bases and J by 6 bases; unmatched bases: 4. DNA of the CDR3: TGTGCCAGCAGCTTCGTTCAGGGGGCCGGGGAGCTGTTTTTT. The encoded protein is CASSFVQGAGELFF.

The rearrangement joins TRBV11-3 to TRBJ2-5, with D possibly TRBD1 on 5 matching bases. The CDR3 totals 15 residues. Germline V lookup: CDR1 SGHNT, CDR2 YENEEA. Trimming removed 3 bases from V and 1 base from J, with 12 bases in between. The CDR3 DNA reads TGTGCCAGCAGCTTGGGCGGAACAGGCCAAGAGACCCAGTACTTC. Translated, it gives CASSLGGTGQETQYF.

J is TRBJ2-1 and V is TRBV4-1; 9 bases align to TRBD1. V dropped 0 bases and J dropped 2; count of bases not matched to a gene: 2. CDR3 length: 16 residues. CDR1 is MGHRA, CDR2 YSYEKL, per germline. CDR3 coding DNA: TGCGCCAGCAGCCAAGAGTGGACAGGGGCCTACAATGAGCAGTTCTTC. Translation: CASSQEWTGAYNEQFF.

This clone was detected only a few times. The gene calls are TRBV7-2 and TRBJ1-2; D may be TRBD1 (6 bases). Trimming stripped 5 bases from V and 2 bases from J, with 12 bases between. The CDR3 is 14 amino acids. In germline, CDR1 is SGHTA, CDR2 FQGNSA. CDR3 region: CASSLGGLNYGYTF. CDR3 bases: TGTGCCAGCAGCCTAGGGGGTTTGAACTATGGCTACACCTTC.

This chain joins TRBV9 and TRBJ2-6; 13 positions match TRBD2. The CDR3 sequence is 17 residues long. J was trimmed by 0 bases and V by 3 bases; bases with no gene match: 0. In germline, CDR1 is SGDLS, CDR2 YYNGEE. The CDR3 DNA is TGTGCCAGCAGCGGGACTAGCGGGAGCTCTGGGGCCAACGTCCTGACTTTC. As protein: CASSGTSGSSGANVLTF.

The chain has TRBV28 and TRBJ1-1; 10 bases agree with TRBD1. Germline-derived CDR1 and CDR2 are MDHEN and SYDVKM. The length of the CDR3 is 17 residues. Trimming at V came to 2 bases and at J to 5 bases, leaving 11 bases not matched to a gene. The CDR3 coding sequence is TGTGCCAGCAGTTTAGACAGGGGGCTAGTGTACGGGACTGAAGCTTTCTTT. Protein product: CASSLDRGLVYGTEAFF.

The chain combines TRBV27 with TRBJ1-4, with a possible D match to TRBD1 (5 bases). Germline lookup yields CDR1 MNHEY and CDR2 SMNVEV (reference sequence). This CDR3 comprises 15 residues. V dropped 8 bases and J dropped 3 bases, with 16 bases sitting between them. This chain's CDR3 is CASGGGAWANEKLFF. The CDR3 DNA reads as TGTGCCAGCGGAGGAGGGGCATGGGCTAATGAAAAACTGTTTTTT.

In its sample, this clone is medium-sized. The chain couples TRBV5-1 to TRBJ2-1; no clear D gene. CDR3 size: 16 residues. Germline V CDR1 and CDR2: SGHRS, YFSETQ. Trimming stripped 0 bases from V and 0 bases from J, with 10 bases between. CDR3 DNA sequence: TGCGCCAGCAGCTTGGGAACACAGAGCTCCTACAATGAGCAGTTCTTC. This translates into CASSLGTQSSYNEQFF.

The rearrangement links TRBV28 to TRBJ1-5; D may be TRBD1 (6 bases). V was clipped by 4 bases and J by 6 bases, with 16 bases between them. The CDR3 totals 15 residues. The germline gives CDR1 MDHEN, CDR2 SYDVKM. CDR3 amino acids: CASSSEGGVSQPQHF. CDR3 in DNA: TGTGCCAGCAGTTCCGAGGGGGGGGTATCTCAGCCCCAGCATTTT.

This clone was detected once. V usage is TRBV30 and J usage is TRBJ2-3, with D possibly being TRBD2 (6 bases). Per germline, CDR1 GTSNPN and CDR2 SVGIG (reference sequence). This CDR3 has 13 amino acids. Trimming pared 7 bases from V and 6 bases from J, leaving 17 bases between. CDR3 nucleotides: TGTGCCTCAACTGCTCGGGCGGGGGATACGCAGTATTTT. Translation: CASTARAGDTQYF.

This clone has only a few counts. The genes are TRBV7-2 and TRBJ2-6, with D perhaps TRBD1 (5 bases). The V gene's germline CDR1 is SGHTA and CDR2 FQGNSA. The CDR3 consists of 17 residues. Trimming stripped 0 bases from V and 0 bases from J, with 9 bases between. CDR3 in DNA: TGTGCCAGCAGCTTAGCGGGGCCAAGCTCTGGGGCCAACGTCCTGACTTTC. Protein product: CASSLAGPSSGANVLTF.

The rearrangement joins TRBV9 to TRBJ2-7; 10 bases fit TRBD2. This CDR3 is built from 13 residues. After removal of 3 bases from V and 3 bases from J, the junction contained 0 bases not matched to a gene. Germline values: CDR1 SGDLS, CDR2 YYNGEE. DNA of the CDR3: TGTGCCAGCAGCGGGACTAGCGGCTACGAGCAGTACTTC. It specifies CASSGTSGYEQYF.

The V call is TRBV11-2, the J call TRBJ1-3; TRBD1 agrees at 7 bases. After removal of 1 base from V and 4 bases from J, the junction contained 4 bases not matched to a gene. This CDR3 has 15 amino acids. Germline lookup yields CDR1 SGHAT and CDR2 FQNNGV. The CDR3 region is CASSLGDRRGNTIYF. The CDR3 nucleotides are TGTGCCAGCAGCTTAGGGGACAGAAGGGGAAACACCATATATTTT. Together with reference TRBV11-2 and TRBJ1-3, the CDR3 gives the full variable domain: EAGVAQSPRYKIIEKRQSVAFWCNPISGHATLYWYQQILGQGPKLLIQFQNNGVVDDSQLPKDRFSAERLKGVDSTLKIQPAKLEDSAVYLCASSLGDRRGNTIYFGEGSWLTVV.

The chain joins TRBV2 to TRBJ1-2; 11 positions agree with TRBD1. CDR3 length: 16 amino acids. Germline V gene data show CDR1 as SNHLY and CDR2 as FYNNEI. The V and J ends lost 6 bases and 0 bases, in that order; junction bases with no gene match: 6. CDR3 protein: CASSRDRGITNYGYTF. The CDR3 DNA is TGTGCCAGCAGCCGGGACAGGGGGATAACTAACTATGGCTACACCTTC. The whole variable domain, filled in from reference TRBV2 and TRBJ1-2, reads EPEVTQTPSHQVTQMGQEVILRCVPISNHLYFYWYRQILGQKVEFLVSFYNNEISEKSEIFDDQFSVERPDGSNFTLKIRSTKLEDSAMYFCASSRDRGITNYGYTFGSGTRLTVV.

The gene calls are TRBV7-8 and TRBJ2-5; D is unresolved. Germline values: CDR1 SGHVS, CDR2 FQNEAQ. This CDR3 has 12 residues. V was shortened by 1 base and J by 5 bases, with 5 bases between the two germline ends. CDR3 nucleotide sequence: TGTGCCAGCAGCTTAGAGAGCGAGACCCAGTACTTC. Its translation is CASSLESETQYF. Complete variable domain (other parts from reference TRBV7-8 and TRBJ2-5): GAGVSQSPRYKVAKRGQDVALRCDPISGHVSLFWYQQALGQGPEFLTYFQNEAQLDKSGLPSDRFFAERPEGSVSTLKIQRTQQEDSAVYLCASSLESETQYFGPGTRLLVL.

The rearrangement joins TRBV7-8 to TRBJ2-7, with D possibly being TRBD2 (6 bases). Trimming removed 7 bases at V and 2 bases at J, with 18 bases between. CDR1 and CDR2 (germline): SGHVS, FQNEAQ. The CDR3 loop spans 15 amino acids. The CDR3 region has the DNA TGTGCCAGCATTCGCGGGGTGGGGCTACCCTACGAGCAGTACTTC. It encodes CASIRGVGLPYEQYF.

The V gene is TRBV11-3, the J gene TRBJ1-2; tentative D call: TRBD1 (6 bases). The germline V gene has CDR1 SGHNT and CDR2 YENEEA. The germline V and J ends were trimmed by 5 bases and 2 bases, with 18 bases remaining between them. This CDR3 spans 16 amino acids. CDR3 residues: CASSPPGAGENYGYTF. CDR3 nucleotide sequence: TGTGCCAGCAGCCCTCCGGGGGCAGGGGAGAACTATGGCTACACCTTC.

The V gene is TRBV5-6, the J gene TRBJ2-7, with no clear D. The CDR3 is 11 amino acids. Germline V lookup: CDR1 SGHDT, CDR2 YYEEEE. Trimming left V 0 bases short and J 2 bases short, with 0 bases between. CDR3 in amino acids: CASSLAYEQYF. CDR3 DNA sequence: TGTGCCAGCAGCTTGGCCTACGAGCAGTACTTC.

Points on this clone: Other DNA sequences from this sample encode an identical CDR3 as well. V usage is TRBV5-1 and J usage is TRBJ2-7, with D unclear. Trimming stripped 1 base from V and 5 bases from J, with 4 bases between. Per the germline V gene, CDR1 is SGHRS and CDR2 is YFSETQ. The length of the CDR3 is 11 residues. Here the CDR3 DNA reads TGCGCCAGCAGCTTGCATGACGAGCAGTACTTC. Amino acid sequence: CASSLHDEQYF.

V gene TRBV7-9 combines with J gene TRBJ2-1; D uncertain. Germline values: CDR1 SEHNR, CDR2 FQNEAQ (reference sequence). The CDR3 covers 12 residues. V lost 0 bases and J 6 bases, leaving 3 bases between the germline ends. The chain's CDR3 is CASSLAINEQFF. The CDR3 DNA sequence: TGTGCCAGCAGCTTAGCTATCAATGAGCAGTTCTTC.

This clone has just a few counts. The CDR3 DNA is TGTGCCAGCAGCTTAACTCTGGGGACTGGGGCCGGTACGCAGTATTTT. It encodes CASSLTLGTGAGTQYF. This chain uses TRBV7-3 with TRBJ2-3; a possible D gene is TRBD2 (6 bases). Trimming cost V 0 bases and J 8 bases, with 18 bases left between them. The CDR3 sequence is 16 residues long. Germline CDR1 SGHTA, CDR2 FQGTGA.

In this sample, this clone turned up once. The chain joins TRBV29-1 to TRBJ1-1; D call uncertain. The CDR3 runs to 13 residues. The germline V gene has CDR1 SQVTM and CDR2 ANQGSEA. Trimming took 6 bases from V and 2 from J, leaving 13 bases between them. The CDR3 nucleotides are TGCAGCGTGCCCGGACTGGGCAACACTGAAGCTTTCTTT. Its protein product is CSVPGLGNTEAFF.

This rearrangement joins TRBV28 to TRBJ2-6; perhaps TRBD1 as D (5 bases). The CDR3 contains 18 residues. V lost 3 bases to trimming and J lost 3 bases, with 18 bases between them. Per the germline V gene, CDR1 is MDHEN and CDR2 is SYDVKM. CDR3 nucleotide sequence: TGTGCCAGCAGTTTGTCAGGGCTAGTAGGGTTTGGGGCCAACGTCCTGACTTTC. It codes for CASSLSGLVGFGANVLTF.

CDR3 in amino acids: CASSPGRNEQFF. The CDR3, as DNA: TGTGCCAGCTCACCGGGCCGTAATGAGCAGTTCTTC. The chain combines TRBV18 with TRBJ2-1; D gene ambiguous. CDR1 KGHSH and CDR2 LQKENI come from the germline V gene. CDR3 size: 12 residues. Trimming took off 3 bases at V and 7 bases at J, with 7 bases between the two ends.

The V call is TRBV6-5, the J call TRBJ2-3, with 9 bases matching TRBD1. Germline-derived CDR1 and CDR2 are MNHEY and SVGAGI. This CDR3 has 14 amino acids. The V and J ends lost 5 bases and 6 bases, in that order; junction bases with no gene match: 6. Written as DNA, the CDR3 is TGTGCCAGCAGTAGGGACAGGGCTACCGATACGCAGTATTTT. It encodes CASSRDRATDTQYF.

This clone was detected a few times. The rearrangement uses TRBV7-8 and TRBJ1-2; perhaps TRBD1 as D (5 bases). Germline loops: CDR1 SGHVS, CDR2 FQNEAQ. With 4 bases removed from V and 1 base from J, the gap between germline ends came to 13 bases. The CDR3 sequence is 15 residues long. The CDR3 region is CASSWTTGGNYGYTF. CDR3 coding DNA: TGTGCCAGCAGCTGGACTACGGGGGGTAACTATGGCTACACCTTC.

The chain carries TRBV4-2 and TRBJ2-1; a weak D match, TRBD2 (5 bases). Germline V gene data show CDR1 as LGHNA and CDR2 as YNFKEQ. This CDR3 is 18 amino acids long. With 0 bases removed from V and 0 bases from J, the gap between germline ends came to 15 bases. The CDR3 protein is CASSQDQRYSGSYNEQFF. CDR3 sequence (DNA): TGTGCCAGCAGCCAAGACCAGCGTTACAGCGGCTCCTACAATGAGCAGTTCTTC.